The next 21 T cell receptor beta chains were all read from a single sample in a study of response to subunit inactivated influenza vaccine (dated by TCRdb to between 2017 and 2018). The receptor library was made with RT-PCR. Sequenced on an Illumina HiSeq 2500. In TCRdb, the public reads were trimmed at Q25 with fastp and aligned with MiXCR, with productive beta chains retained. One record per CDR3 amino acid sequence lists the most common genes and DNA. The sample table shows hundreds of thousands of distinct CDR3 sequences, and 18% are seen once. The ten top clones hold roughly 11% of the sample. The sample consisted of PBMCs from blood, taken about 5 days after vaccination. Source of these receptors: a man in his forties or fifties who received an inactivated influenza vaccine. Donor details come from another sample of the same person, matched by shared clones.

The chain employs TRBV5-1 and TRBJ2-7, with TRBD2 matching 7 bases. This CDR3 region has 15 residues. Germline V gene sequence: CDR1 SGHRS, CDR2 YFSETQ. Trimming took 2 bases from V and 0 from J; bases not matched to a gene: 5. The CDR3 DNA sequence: TGCGCCAGCAGCTTTGGGGCTAGCGGCTCCTACGAGCAGTACTTC. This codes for CASSFGASGSYEQYF.

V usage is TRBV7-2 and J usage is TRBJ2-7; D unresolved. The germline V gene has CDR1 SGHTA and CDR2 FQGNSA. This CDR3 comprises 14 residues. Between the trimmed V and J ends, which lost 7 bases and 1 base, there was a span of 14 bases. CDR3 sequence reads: CASTPTAVSYEQYF. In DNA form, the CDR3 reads TGTGCCAGCACCCCGACGGCGGTATCCTACGAGCAGTACTTC.

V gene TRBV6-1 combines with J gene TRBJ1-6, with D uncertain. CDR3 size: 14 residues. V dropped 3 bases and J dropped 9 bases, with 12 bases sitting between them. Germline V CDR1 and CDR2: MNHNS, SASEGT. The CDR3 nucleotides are TGTGCCAGCAGTGAGTCCGGTAGAGGTTCACCCCTCCACTTT. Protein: CASSESGRGSPLHF.

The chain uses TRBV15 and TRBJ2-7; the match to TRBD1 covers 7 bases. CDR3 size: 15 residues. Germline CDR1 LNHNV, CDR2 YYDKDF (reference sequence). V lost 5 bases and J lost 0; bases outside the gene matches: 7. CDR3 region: CATSLDRRSSYEQYF. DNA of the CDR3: TGTGCCACCAGCCTGGACAGGCGTAGCTCCTACGAGCAGTACTTC.

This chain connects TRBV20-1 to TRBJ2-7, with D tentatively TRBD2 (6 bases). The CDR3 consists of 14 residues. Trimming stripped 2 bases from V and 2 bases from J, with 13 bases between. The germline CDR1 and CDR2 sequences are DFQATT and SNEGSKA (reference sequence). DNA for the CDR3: TGCAGTGCTAGAAGCGGGCAGGGAACCTACGAGCAGTACTTC. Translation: CSARSGQGTYEQYF.

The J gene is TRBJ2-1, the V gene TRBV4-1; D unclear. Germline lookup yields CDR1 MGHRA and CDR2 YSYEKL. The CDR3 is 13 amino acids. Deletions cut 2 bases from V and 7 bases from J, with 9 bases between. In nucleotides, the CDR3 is TGCGCCAGCAGCCAACAGGTTGTGAATGAGCAGTTCTTC. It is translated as CASSQQVVNEQFF.

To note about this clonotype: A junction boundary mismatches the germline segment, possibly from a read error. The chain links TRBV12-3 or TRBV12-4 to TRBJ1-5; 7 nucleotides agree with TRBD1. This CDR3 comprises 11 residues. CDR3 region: CASSSPGTVAF. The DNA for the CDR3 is TGTGCCAGCAGTTCCCCCGGGACAGTAGCTTTT.

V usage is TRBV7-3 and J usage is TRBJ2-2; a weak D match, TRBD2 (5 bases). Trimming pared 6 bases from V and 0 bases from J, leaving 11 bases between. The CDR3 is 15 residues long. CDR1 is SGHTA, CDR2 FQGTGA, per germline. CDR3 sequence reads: CASRKLGTNTGELFF. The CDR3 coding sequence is TGTGCCAGCAGAAAACTAGGGACGAACACCGGGGAGCTGTTTTTT.

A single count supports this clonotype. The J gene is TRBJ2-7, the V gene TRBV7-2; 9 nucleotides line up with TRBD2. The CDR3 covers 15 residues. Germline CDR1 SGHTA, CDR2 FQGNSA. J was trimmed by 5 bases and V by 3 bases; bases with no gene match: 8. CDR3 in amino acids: CASSFSGGTSHEQYF. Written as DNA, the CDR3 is TGTGCCAGCAGCTTTAGCGGGGGCACGTCCCACGAGCAGTACTTC.

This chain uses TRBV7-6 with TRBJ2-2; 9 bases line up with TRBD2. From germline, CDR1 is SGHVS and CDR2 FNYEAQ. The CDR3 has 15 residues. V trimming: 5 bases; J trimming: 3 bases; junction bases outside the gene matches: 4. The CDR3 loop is CASSISGRHTGELFF. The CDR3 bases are TGTGCCAGCAGCATCAGCGGGAGGCACACCGGGGAGCTGTTTTTT.

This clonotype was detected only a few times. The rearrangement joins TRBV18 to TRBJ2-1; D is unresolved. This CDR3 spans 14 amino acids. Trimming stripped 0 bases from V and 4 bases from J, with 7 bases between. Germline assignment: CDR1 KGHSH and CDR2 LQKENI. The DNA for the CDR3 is TGTGCCAGCTCACCACCGGAACGGTACAATGAGCAGTTCTTC. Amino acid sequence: CASSPPERYNEQFF.

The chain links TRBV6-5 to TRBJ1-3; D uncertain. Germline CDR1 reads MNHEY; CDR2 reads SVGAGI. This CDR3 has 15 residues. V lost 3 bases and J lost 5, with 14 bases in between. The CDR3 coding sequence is TGTGCCAGCAGTTATGGGGATTTTGCCCGAAACACCATATATTTT. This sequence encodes CASSYGDFARNTIYF.

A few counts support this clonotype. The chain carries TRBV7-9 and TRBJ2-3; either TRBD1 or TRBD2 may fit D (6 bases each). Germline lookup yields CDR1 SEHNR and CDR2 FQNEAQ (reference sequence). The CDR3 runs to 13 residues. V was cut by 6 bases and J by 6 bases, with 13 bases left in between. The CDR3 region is CASRQGLGDTQYF. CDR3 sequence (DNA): TGTGCCAGCAGACAGGGACTGGGGGATACGCAGTATTTT.

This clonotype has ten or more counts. The CDR3 protein is CASSLEGTEQFF. The CDR3 nucleotides read TGTGCCAGCAGCTTGGAAGGGACTGAGCAGTTCTTC. This chain joins TRBV7-9 and TRBJ2-1; perhaps D is TRBD1 or TRBD2 (5 bases each). This CDR3 has 12 amino acids. Germline V gene sequence: CDR1 SEHNR, CDR2 FQNEAQ (reference sequence). Trimming cost V 3 bases and J 9 bases, with 9 bases left between them.

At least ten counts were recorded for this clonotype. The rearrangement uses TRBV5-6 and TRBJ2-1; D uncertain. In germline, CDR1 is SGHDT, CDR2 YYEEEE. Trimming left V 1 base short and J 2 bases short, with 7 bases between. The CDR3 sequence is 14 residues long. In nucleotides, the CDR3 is TGTGCCAGCAGCTTGCCCGATACCTACAATGAGCAGTTCTTC. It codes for CASSLPDTYNEQFF.

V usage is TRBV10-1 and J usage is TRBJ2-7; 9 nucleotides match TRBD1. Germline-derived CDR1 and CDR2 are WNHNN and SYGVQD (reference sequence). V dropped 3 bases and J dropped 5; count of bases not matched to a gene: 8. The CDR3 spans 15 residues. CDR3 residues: CASSDLGTGSNEQYF. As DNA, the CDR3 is TGCGCCAGCAGTGACTTAGGGACAGGGTCGAACGAGCAGTACTTC.

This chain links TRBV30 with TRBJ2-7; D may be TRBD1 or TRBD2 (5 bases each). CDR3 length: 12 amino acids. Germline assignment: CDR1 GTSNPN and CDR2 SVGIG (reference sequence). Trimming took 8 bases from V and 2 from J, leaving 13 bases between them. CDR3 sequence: CAGNRGAYEQYF. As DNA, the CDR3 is TGTGCCGGGAACAGAGGGGCCTACGAGCAGTACTTC.

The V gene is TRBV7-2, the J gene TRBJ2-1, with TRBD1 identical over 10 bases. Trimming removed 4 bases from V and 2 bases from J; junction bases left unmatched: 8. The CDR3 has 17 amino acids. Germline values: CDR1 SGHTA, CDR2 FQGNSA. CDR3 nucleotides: TGTGCCAGCAGCTATATTTCCGGGACAGGGGCCTACAATGAGCAGTTCTTC. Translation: CASSYISGTGAYNEQFF.

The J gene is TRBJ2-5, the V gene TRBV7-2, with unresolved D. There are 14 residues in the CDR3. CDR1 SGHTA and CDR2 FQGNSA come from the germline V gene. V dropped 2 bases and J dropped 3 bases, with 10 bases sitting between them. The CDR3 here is CASSLRVSKETQYF. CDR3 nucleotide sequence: TGTGCCAGCAGCTTAAGGGTTTCCAAAGAGACCCAGTACTTC.

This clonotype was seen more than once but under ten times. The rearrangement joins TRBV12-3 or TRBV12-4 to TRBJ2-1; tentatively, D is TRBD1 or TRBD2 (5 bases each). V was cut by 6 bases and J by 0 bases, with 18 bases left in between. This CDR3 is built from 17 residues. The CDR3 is CASSFSGTRASYNEQFF. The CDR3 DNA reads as TGTGCCAGCAGCTTCTCCGGGACCCGCGCCTCCTACAATGAGCAGTTCTTC.

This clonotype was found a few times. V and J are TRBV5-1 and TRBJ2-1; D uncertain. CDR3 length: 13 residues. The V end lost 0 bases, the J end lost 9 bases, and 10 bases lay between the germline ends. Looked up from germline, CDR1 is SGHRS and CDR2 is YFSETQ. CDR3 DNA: TGCGCCAGCAGCTTGGATTTGGTGGGTGAGCAGTTCTTC. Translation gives CASSLDLVGEQFF.